This TCR beta chain appears in the sequencing data of a study of cytomegalovirus exposure and HLA in healthy donors. Study-level points and caveats: Among TCR beta chains, those listed as cytomegalovirus-associated numbered over 150. Subsequent analysis of the approximately 130 validation repertoires found a tendency for first-cohort TCR clusters to co-occur.

CDR1 and CDR2 (germline): MNHEY, SVGAGI. Trimming removed 10 bases at V and 4 bases at J, with 19 bases between. The CDR3 loop spans 14 amino acids. Notes on this clone: The antigen is unknown.

The protocol was immunoSEQ multiplex PCR, while the TCRdb copy is restricted to in-frame clones and leaves out a portion. The sample consists of fewer than 200,000 clones, about 90% of them appearing once. The rearrangement uses TRBV6-5 and TRBJ1-2, with D possibly being TRBD1 (5 bases). The receptor comes from a woman aged 30 to 39 in good health and CMV-seronegative. Sequences were obtained from PBMCs. The DNA for the CDR3 is TGTGCCATCAGCCGGGACGTCGTCGGCTATGGCTACACCTTC. This encodes CAISRDVVGYGYTF.